Each of the 27 T cell receptor beta chains below was sequenced from the same sample in a study of blood T cell repertoires in COVID-19. Sequencing used immunoSEQ multiplex PCR; TCRdb keeps in-frame clones, though not all of them. The table shows 35,000 to 45,000 clones, with about 88% occurring only once. The specimen was peripheral blood. Receptor source: a man aged 65-85 years with active COVID-19.

This clone was seen a single time. The V gene is TRBV24-1, the J gene TRBJ2-3, with 10 bases fitting TRBD2. In germline, CDR1 is KGHDR, CDR2 SFDVKD. J lost 4 bases, V lost 1 base, and 10 bases had no gene match. This CDR3 is 18 amino acids long. CDR3 amino acids: CATSDFKRGGLGADTQYF. CDR3 DNA sequence: TGTGCCACCAGTGATTTTAAGCGGGGGGGCCTGGGGGCAGATACGCAGTATTTT.

The rearrangement links TRBV19 to TRBJ1-3; D unresolved. Germline loops: CDR1 LNHDA, CDR2 SQIVND (reference sequence). The CDR3 spans 14 residues. The V and J ends lost 6 bases and 0 bases respectively, with 9 bases between them. The DNA for the CDR3 is TGTGCCAGTAGGGGCCCCAACTCTGGAAACACCATATATTTT. Its protein product is CASRGPNSGNTIYF.

As DNA, the CDR3 is TGTGCCAGCTCCCGTCAGGATAATCAGCCCCAGCATTTT. This gives the protein CASSRQDNQPQHF. The chain employs TRBV18 and TRBJ1-5; D is uncertain. The germline CDR1 and CDR2 sequences are KGHSH and LQKENI. Trimming removed 6 bases at V and 4 bases at J, with 10 bases between. This CDR3 is 13 amino acids long.

The rearrangement links TRBV4-1 to TRBJ2-7; D ambiguous. Trimming shortened V by 0 bases and J by 6 bases, and 18 bases separated the two germline ends. The CDR3 is made up of 16 amino acids. The germline V gene encodes CDR1 MGHRA and CDR2 YSYEKL. CDR3 DNA sequence: TGCGCCAGCAGCCAAGAGGTCGGCGGCAGCGTTCTCGAGCAGTACTTC. Translated, it gives CASSQEVGGSVLEQYF.

The chain uses TRBV29-1 and TRBJ2-4, with D tentatively TRBD1 (5 bases). The CDR3 has 14 amino acids. V was pared by 7 bases and J by 2 bases, with 15 bases between. Germline V gene data show CDR1 as SQVTM and CDR2 as ANQGSEA. In nucleotides, the CDR3 is TGCAGCGCAACAGGTCTCGGTACCAAAAACATTCAGTACTTC. This sequence encodes CSATGLGTKNIQYF.

The chain joins TRBV15 to TRBJ1-5; D remains ambiguous. Trimming left V 1 base short and J 1 base short, with 5 bases between. Germline CDR1 and CDR2: LNHNV and YYDKDF (reference sequence). The CDR3 is 14 amino acids. CDR3: CATSRVASNQPQHF. The CDR3 region has the DNA TGTGCCACCAGCAGAGTGGCAAGCAATCAGCCCCAGCATTTT.

The count of this clone is one. The J gene is TRBJ1-2, the V gene TRBV28; D unresolved. CDR3 length: 13 amino acids. From germline, CDR1 is MDHEN and CDR2 SYDVKM. The V and J ends lost 7 bases and 12 bases respectively, with 21 bases between them. As DNA, the CDR3 is TGTGCCAGCACCTCGGACGGTCGAGGGAAGAACACCTTC. It codes for CASTSDGRGKNTF.

The chain's CDR3 is CASSLNRPDIQYF. In DNA form, the CDR3 reads TGTGCCAGCAGCTTAAACAGGCCGGACATTCAGTACTTC. This chain uses TRBV7-2 with TRBJ2-4, with D possibly matching TRBD1 (5 bases). This CDR3 has 13 residues. Germline-derived CDR1 and CDR2 are SGHTA and FQGNSA. The ends were cut back, 2 bases at V and 8 bases at J, with 10 bases in the middle.

This clone was picked up one time. The V gene is TRBV4-3, the J gene TRBJ1-2; D is undetermined. CDR1 and CDR2 from the germline V gene are LGHNA and YSLEER. Between the trimmed V and J ends, which lost 0 bases and 2 bases, there was a span of 16 bases. The CDR3 totals 17 residues. The CDR3 loop is CASSQDPARPTNYGYTF. CDR3 coding DNA: TGCGCCAGCAGCCAAGATCCTGCACGTCCTACCAACTATGGCTACACCTTC.

The chain couples TRBV2 to TRBJ2-5, with 8 bases fitting TRBD2. The germline gives CDR1 SNHLY, CDR2 FYNNEI. Trimming took 4 bases from V and 7 from J; bases not matched to a gene: 11. The CDR3 covers 15 residues. The CDR3 DNA reads TGTGCCAGCAGTGGGCTAGCGGGTTTGGTAGGGACCCAGTACTTC. Amino acid sequence: CASSGLAGLVGTQYF. Variable domain in full (rest from reference TRBV2 and TRBJ2-5): EPEVTQTPSHQVTQMGQEVILRCVPISNHLYFYWYRQILGQKVEFLVSFYNNEISEKSEIFDDQFSVERPDGSNFTLKIRSTKLEDSAMYFCASSGLAGLVGTQYFGPGTRLLVL.

The V call is TRBV5-1, the J call TRBJ1-3; the D is unclear. Germline CDR1 reads SGHRS; CDR2 reads YFSETQ. Trimming pared 0 bases from V and 4 bases from J, leaving 5 bases between. CDR3 size: 13 residues. The CDR3 here is CASSLVGGNTIYF. In DNA, the CDR3 is TGCGCCAGCAGCTTGGTCGGGGGAAACACCATATATTTT.

The CDR3 DNA sequence: TGTGCCAGCAGTTACTCGGGACTAGTCAAGGAGACCCAGTACTTC. This gives the protein CASSYSGLVKETQYF. This chain joins TRBV6-2 or TRBV6-3 and TRBJ2-5; 8 positions match TRBD2. With V trimmed by 0 bases and J by 5 bases, 5 bases remained unmatched. The CDR3 is 15 residues long. Per germline, CDR1 MNHEY and CDR2 SVGEGT.

The J gene is TRBJ1-5, the V gene TRBV7-2, with no clear D. The CDR3 covers 15 residues. V lost 5 bases, J lost 0 bases, and 11 bases lay in between. CDR1 and CDR2 (germline): SGHTA, FQGNSA. The CDR3 DNA reads as TGTGCCAGCAGCCCTGACAACATTAGCAATCAGCCCCAGCATTTT. Translation: CASSPDNISNQPQHF.

This chain connects TRBV9 to TRBJ1-3, with D maybe TRBD1 (6 bases). V lost 5 bases and J 2 bases, leaving 14 bases between the germline ends. This CDR3 is 15 amino acids long. Germline V lookup: CDR1 SGDLS, CDR2 YYNGEE. The CDR3 region is CASSPTGTPGNTIYF. The CDR3 DNA is TGTGCCAGCAGTCCCACCGGGACACCTGGAAACACCATATATTTT.

V and J are TRBV28 and TRBJ1-1, with 7 bases aligning to TRBD1. The CDR3 consists of 15 residues. With V trimmed by 3 bases and J by 1 base, 5 bases remained unmatched. Germline loops: CDR1 MDHEN, CDR2 SYDVKM. Written as DNA, the CDR3 is TGTGCCAGCAGTTTGATGGACAGGAGGAACACTGAAGCTTTCTTT. Translation: CASSLMDRRNTEAFF.

The genes are TRBV4-2 and TRBJ2-3, with a tentative D call TRBD2 (6 bases). The V end was cut by 5 bases, the J end by 6 bases, with 18 bases between. CDR1 and CDR2 from the germline V gene are LGHNA and YNFKEQ. The CDR3 runs to 15 residues. The CDR3 nucleotides are TGTGCCAGCAGCGGCTCCACGGGGGTGTTGGATACGCAGTATTTT. It encodes CASSGSTGVLDTQYF.

The V and J genes are TRBV18 and TRBJ2-7; maybe TRBD1 (5 bases). Trimming took 3 bases from V and 3 from J, leaving 12 bases between them. From germline, CDR1 is KGHSH and CDR2 LQKENI. This CDR3 is 14 amino acids long. The CDR3 protein is CASSPGHDFYEQYF. The CDR3, as DNA: TGTGCCAGCTCACCCGGACACGATTTCTACGAGCAGTACTTC.

This CDR3 reads CASSLIVNTEAFF. CDR3 coding DNA: TGTGCCAGCAGCTTAATCGTGAACACTGAAGCTTTCTTT. The rearrangement joins TRBV11-1 to TRBJ1-1; unclear D gene. The CDR3 is 13 amino acids. Germline V lookup: CDR1 SGHAT, CDR2 FQDESV (reference sequence). V lost 2 bases and J lost 0, with 4 bases in between.

This chain links TRBV5-6 with TRBJ1-4; TRBD1 aligns across 8 bases. V shed 4 bases, J shed 15 bases, and the junction held 11 bases outside the gene matches. The germline gives CDR1 SGHDT, CDR2 YYEEEE. The CDR3 has 13 amino acids. CDR3 DNA sequence: TGTGCCAGCAGCCCATTCGCCGGGACAGGCATGTTTTTT. Encoded protein: CASSPFAGTGMFF.

The chain's CDR3 is CASSLVGTRGLNEQYF. As DNA, the CDR3 is TGTGCCAGCAGCTTAGTGGGGACAAGGGGGCTTAACGAGCAGTACTTC. This chain links TRBV7-2 with TRBJ2-7; 7 nucleotides align to TRBD1. V gave up 1 base and J gave up 5 bases; unmatched junction bases: 11. The CDR3 has 16 amino acids. Germline assignment: CDR1 SGHTA and CDR2 FQGNSA.

This chain uses TRBV7-2 with TRBJ2-3, with D perhaps matching TRBD2 (6 bases). The CDR3 sequence is 16 residues long. In germline, CDR1 is SGHTA, CDR2 FQGNSA. V lost 5 bases and J lost 1, with 16 bases in between. This CDR3 is CASSLGGGGGTDTQYF. DNA of the CDR3: TGTGCCAGCAGCCTGGGTGGCGGCGGGGGCACAGATACGCAGTATTTT.

The chain couples TRBV5-1 to TRBJ1-1; the D is unclear. The germline V and J ends were trimmed by 1 base and 0 bases, with 4 bases remaining between them. Germline CDR1 SGHRS, CDR2 YFSETQ. The CDR3 runs 13 residues. The CDR3 DNA follows: TGCGCCAGCAGCTTGTTCTTGAACACTGAAGCTTTCTTT. Protein product: CASSLFLNTEAFF.

The CDR3 DNA reads as TGTGCCAGCAGCTCGGGACTCTCCTACGAGCAGTACTTC. Its protein product is CASSSGLSYEQYF. V gene TRBV5-6 combines with J gene TRBJ2-7; D is possibly TRBD2 (6 bases). Trimming removed 3 bases from V and 0 bases from J, with 7 bases in between. The CDR3 is 13 amino acids. From germline, CDR1 is SGHDT and CDR2 YYEEEE.

The chain couples TRBV6-6 to TRBJ1-5; tentative D call: TRBD1 (6 bases). Germline V CDR1 and CDR2: MNHNY, SVGAGI (reference sequence). The CDR3 spans 16 residues. The V end lost 0 bases, the J end lost 7 bases, and 16 bases lay between the germline ends. The CDR3, as DNA: TGTGCCAGCAGTTACTCGTATACGGGGGGCGCCCAGCCCCAGCATTTT. Translated: CASSYSYTGGAQPQHF.

J is TRBJ1-5 and V is TRBV6-6; 8 bases align to TRBD1. V dropped 6 bases and J dropped 3; count of bases not matched to a gene: 7. The CDR3 consists of 15 residues. Per germline, CDR1 MNHNY and CDR2 SVGAGI (reference sequence). The CDR3 DNA reads as TGTGCCAGCAGATGGACAGGGAGGGACAATCAGCCCCAGCATTTT. As protein: CASRWTGRDNQPQHF.

This clone was observed a few times. The rearrangement uses TRBV18 and TRBJ2-4; 10 nucleotides agree with TRBD1. The CDR3 runs 17 residues. Germline CDR1 is KGHSH and CDR2 is LQKENI. After removal of 5 bases from V and 3 bases from J, the junction contained 10 bases not matched to a gene. The CDR3 loop reads CASSFRDRGVVKNIQYF. DNA of the CDR3: TGTGCCAGCTCATTCCGGGACAGGGGAGTTGTCAAAAACATTCAGTACTTC.

The chain uses TRBV11-3 and TRBJ2-5, with 13 positions matching TRBD2. With V trimmed by 2 bases and J by 3 bases, 12 bases remained unmatched. There are 19 residues in the CDR3. The V gene's germline CDR1 is SGHNT and CDR2 YENEEA. The CDR3 DNA reads TGTGCCAGCAGCTTACGACGGAGGACTAGCGGGAGTACCGAAGAGACCCAGTACTTC. Protein: CASSLRRRTSGSTEETQYF.